What follows are 28 T cell receptor beta chains derived from one specimen sequenced in a study of blood T cell repertoires in COVID-19. The method was immunoSEQ multiplex PCR; TCRdb's version includes in-frame clones alone and lacks a portion of them. This table has roughly 300,000 clones, 86% appearing once. Material for sequencing was peripheral blood. All receptors come from a woman in her twenties or thirties with COVID-19, enrolled during active disease.

The genes are TRBV19 and TRBJ2-1; 11 bases are shared with TRBD2. CDR1 LNHDA and CDR2 SQIVND come from the germline V gene (reference sequence). Losses at the gene ends were 9 bases for V and 4 bases for J; bases not matched to a gene: 5. The CDR3 runs 14 residues. CDR3 nucleotide sequence: TGTGCCAGCGGGACTAGCGGAACTTACAATGAGCAGTTCTTC. Its translation: CASGTSGTYNEQFF.

The chain recombines TRBV7-9 with TRBJ1-1; the D gene is possibly TRBD1 (6 bases). Trimming left V 2 bases short and J 6 bases short, with 7 bases between. The CDR3 length is 12 residues. Germline CDR1 SEHNR, CDR2 FQNEAQ (reference sequence). CDR3 nucleotide sequence: TGTGCCAGCAGCTTACAGGGGTCTGAAGCTTTCTTT. It specifies CASSLQGSEAFF.

The chain is built from TRBV6-2 or TRBV6-3 and TRBJ2-1; TRBD2 matches 8 bases. Per the germline V gene, CDR1 is MNHEY and CDR2 is SVGEGT. The CDR3 runs to 15 residues. With 5 bases clipped from V and 8 bases from J, the junction kept 11 bases outside the gene matches. The CDR3 sequence is CASSLAGLGFDEQFF. For the CDR3, the DNA is TGTGCCAGCAGTCTAGCGGGCCTAGGATTCGATGAGCAGTTCTTC.

The V gene is TRBV15, the J gene TRBJ1-5; no reliable D call. Between the trimmed V and J ends, which lost 4 bases and 4 bases, there was a span of 8 bases. The CDR3 contains 13 residues. CDR1 and CDR2 (germline): LNHNV, YYDKDF (reference sequence). The CDR3 nucleotides read TGTGCCACCAGCACCGGAGCGAATCAGCCCCAGCATTTT. Its translation is CATSTGANQPQHF.

V gene TRBV7-9 combines with J gene TRBJ2-7; 8 bases fit TRBD1. The V gene end was trimmed by 2 bases and the J gene end by 7 bases; junction bases not matched to a gene: 7. The CDR3 is made up of 14 amino acids. CDR1 is SEHNR, CDR2 FQNEAQ, per germline (reference sequence). CDR3 DNA: TGTGCCAGCAGCTTAAAAGCAGGGGGCTGGGAGCAGTACTTC. Translation gives CASSLKAGGWEQYF.

This rearrangement joins TRBV5-1 to TRBJ2-5; 9 bases line up with TRBD1. The CDR3 extends over 16 amino acids. Germline loops: CDR1 SGHRS, CDR2 YFSETQ. After removal of 0 bases from V and 1 base from J, the junction contained 4 bases not matched to a gene. Here the CDR3 reads CASSLVGQGSQETQYF. CDR3 sequence (DNA): TGCGCCAGCAGCTTGGTGGGACAGGGAAGCCAAGAGACCCAGTACTTC.

This chain connects TRBV3-1 (or the pseudogene TRBV3-2) to TRBJ2-2, with 10 bases matching TRBD1. V gave up 4 bases and J gave up 3 bases; unmatched junction bases: 2. The germline V gene has CDR1 LGHDT and CDR2 YNNKEL (reference sequence). This CDR3 region has 15 residues. The CDR3 DNA follows: TGTGCCAGCAGCCGGGGACAGGGGTACACCGGGGAGCTGTTTTTT. It encodes CASSRGQGYTGELFF.

The chain carries TRBV5-1 and TRBJ2-5; D not certain. The CDR3 has 15 amino acids. The germline gives CDR1 SGHRS, CDR2 YFSETQ. The V end was cut by 1 base, the J end by 2 bases, with 12 bases between. The CDR3 DNA reads as TGCGCCAGCAGCTTGCTTCCTAGTACACAAGAGACCCAGTACTTC. It specifies CASSLLPSTQETQYF.

This clone has just a few counts. The V call is TRBV15, the J call TRBJ2-7; D perhaps matches TRBD1 (6 bases). V was shortened by 3 bases and J by 2 bases, with 17 bases between the two germline ends. CDR3 length: 16 residues. Germline V gene lookup returns CDR1 LNHNV and CDR2 YYDKDF (reference sequence). The CDR3 DNA follows: TGTGCCACCAGCAGGGTTATGACAGGATATACCTACGAGCAGTACTTC. It yields the protein CATSRVMTGYTYEQYF.

The gene calls are TRBV27 and TRBJ2-7; D is possibly TRBD2 (5 bases). Per the germline V gene, CDR1 is MNHEY and CDR2 is SMNVEV (reference sequence). This CDR3 is built from 13 residues. V lost 5 bases and J lost 3, with 11 bases in between. The chain's CDR3 is CASSVGLSYEQYF. The CDR3, as DNA: TGTGCCAGCAGTGTCGGACTTAGCTACGAGCAGTACTTC.

This CDR3 reads CASRDRENYGYTF. CDR3 coding DNA: TGTGCCAGCCGGGACAGGGAGAACTATGGCTACACCTTC. This rearrangement joins TRBV7-9 to TRBJ1-2, with TRBD1 identical over 9 bases. This CDR3 comprises 13 residues. CDR1 is SEHNR, CDR2 FQNEAQ, per germline (reference sequence). V gave up 8 bases and J gave up 2 bases; unmatched junction bases: 3.

The rearrangement uses TRBV6-6 and TRBJ1-3, with TRBD1 matching 7 bases. The V segment lost 2 bases and the J segment 0 bases; nucleotides outside the gene matches: 4. CDR1 and CDR2 from the germline V gene are MNHNY and SVGAGI (reference sequence). CDR3 length: 16 amino acids. The CDR3 nucleotides read TGTGCCAGCAGTTACGGGACAGACTACTCTGGAAACACCATATATTTT. It codes for CASSYGTDYSGNTIYF.

This clone was seen once. V usage is TRBV7-9 and J usage is TRBJ1-2, with D unresolved. The germline V and J ends were trimmed by 5 bases and 4 bases, with 5 bases remaining between them. The CDR3 sequence is 11 residues long. The V gene's germline CDR1 is SEHNR and CDR2 FQNEAQ (reference sequence). The CDR3 region is CASSGGYGYTF. The CDR3 DNA sequence: TGTGCCAGCAGCGGCGGCTATGGCTACACCTTC.

The J gene is TRBJ2-7, the V gene TRBV5-1; 7 bases fit TRBD1. With V trimmed by 4 bases and J by 3 bases, 10 bases remained unmatched. Germline CDR1 SGHRS, CDR2 YFSETQ. This CDR3 spans 15 amino acids. The CDR3 loop is CASSTGVSSGYEQYF. CDR3 bases: TGCGCCAGCAGCACAGGGGTATCCTCTGGCTACGAGCAGTACTTC.

This clone was observed a few times. The chain uses TRBV5-1 and TRBJ1-1; D might be TRBD1 (6 bases). The CDR3 runs to 13 residues. V was clipped by 0 bases and J by 5 bases, with 8 bases between them. The germline V gene encodes CDR1 SGHRS and CDR2 YFSETQ. CDR3 nucleotide sequence: TGCGCCAGCAGCTTGGCAGGGGTTACTGAAGCTTTCTTT. This sequence encodes CASSLAGVTEAFF.

The chain links TRBV18 to TRBJ2-7, with a possible D match to TRBD2 (5 bases). Germline V gene lookup returns CDR1 KGHSH and CDR2 LQKENI. V was shortened by 4 bases and J by 0 bases, with 10 bases between the two germline ends. The length of the CDR3 is 14 residues. The CDR3 region is CASSQLGSSYEQYF. CDR3 nucleotides: TGTGCCAGCTCACAACTAGGTAGCTCCTACGAGCAGTACTTC.

The genes are TRBV5-1 and TRBJ1-1, with TRBD1 identical over 9 bases. V shed 4 bases, J shed 1 base, and the junction held 8 bases outside the gene matches. Germline loops: CDR1 SGHRS, CDR2 YFSETQ. The CDR3 totals 16 residues. The CDR3 DNA follows: TGCGCCAGCAGCCGGACCGAGACAGGGGGGAACACTGAAGCTTTCTTT. It translates to CASSRTETGGNTEAFF.

This clone was picked up a small number of times. The gene calls are TRBV4-1 and TRBJ1-4, with 7 bases lining up with TRBD1. The CDR3 has 14 residues. The V gene end was trimmed by 1 base and the J gene end by 8 bases; junction bases not matched to a gene: 4. The germline V gene has CDR1 MGHRA and CDR2 YSYEKL. The chain's CDR3 is CASSQVRGWEKLFF. As DNA, the CDR3 is TGCGCCAGCAGCCAAGTCAGGGGGTGGGAAAAACTGTTTTTT.

In this sample, this clone turned up a few times. The J gene is TRBJ2-7, the V gene TRBV19, with TRBD2 matching 9 bases. This CDR3 is 14 amino acids long. From germline, CDR1 is LNHDA and CDR2 SQIVND (reference sequence). V was pared by 5 bases and J by 4 bases, with 6 bases of the junction left unmatched. The DNA for the CDR3 is TGTGCCAGTAGTGCGGCTAGCGGGGAGTACGAGCAGTACTTC. As protein: CASSAASGEYEQYF.

V is TRBV15 and J is TRBJ2-7; 9 nucleotides line up with TRBD1. This CDR3 has 14 residues. Trimming cost V 1 base and J 3 bases; bases outside gene matches: 1. The germline V gene has CDR1 LNHNV and CDR2 YYDKDF (reference sequence). CDR3 protein: CATSRGQGGYEQYF. The CDR3 region has the DNA TGTGCCACCAGCAGAGGACAGGGGGGCTACGAGCAGTACTTC.

CDR3 amino acids: CASSDLDRGRVTTGELFF. The CDR3 DNA is TGTGCCAGCAGTGACCTAGACAGGGGGCGCGTGACAACCGGGGAGCTGTTTTTT. The chain carries TRBV6-1 and TRBJ2-2; 10 nucleotides match TRBD1. The J segment lost 5 bases and the V segment lost 3 bases, leaving 12 bases of the junction unmatched. Germline V lookup: CDR1 MNHNS, CDR2 SASEGT. CDR3 length equals 18 residues.

This clone appeared a single time. The chain is built from TRBV9 and TRBJ2-1; D ambiguous. Trimming took off 0 bases at V and 0 bases at J, with 13 bases between the two ends. The CDR3 has 17 amino acids. Germline assignment: CDR1 SGDLS and CDR2 YYNGEE. The CDR3 bases are TGTGCCAGCAGCGTAGCTCCCCCGACAAGCTCCTACAATGAGCAGTTCTTC. This encodes CASSVAPPTSSYNEQFF.

The genes are TRBV28 and TRBJ1-5, with TRBD1 identical over 8 bases. The length of the CDR3 is 15 residues. V shed 3 bases, J shed 10 bases, and the junction held 11 bases outside the gene matches. Germline V gene data show CDR1 as MDHEN and CDR2 as SYDVKM. The CDR3: CASSFPGQASRPQHF. CDR3 coding DNA: TGTGCCAGCAGTTTTCCGGGACAGGCATCAAGACCCCAGCATTTT.

This clone was counted once. The chain recombines TRBV4-1 with TRBJ2-5, with 11 positions matching TRBD1. Trimming took 2 bases from V and 5 from J; bases not matched to a gene: 7. Germline V gives CDR1 MGHRA, CDR2 YSYEKL. The CDR3 is 16 amino acids. Here the CDR3 DNA reads TGCGCCAGCAGCCAACCTCCGGGACAGGGGGGGGAGACCCAGTACTTC. The encoded protein is CASSQPPGQGGETQYF.

The chain employs TRBV27 and TRBJ2-7; D not resolved. CDR1 MNHEY and CDR2 SMNVEV come from the germline V gene (reference sequence). Trimming took 2 bases from V and 7 from J, leaving 15 bases between them. The length of the CDR3 is 14 residues. CDR3 residues: CASSLNPQLEEQYF. The DNA for the CDR3 is TGTGCCAGCAGTTTAAATCCCCAACTCGAAGAGCAGTACTTC.

This clone was seen only once. This chain connects TRBV3-1 (or the pseudogene TRBV3-2) to TRBJ2-5, with D perhaps TRBD2 (5 bases). Trimming removed 1 base at V and 2 bases at J, with 11 bases between. The CDR3 totals 15 residues. From germline, CDR1 is LGHDT and CDR2 YNNKEL (reference sequence). The CDR3 spells CASSQAASGQETQYF. As DNA, the CDR3 is TGTGCCAGCAGCCAAGCGGCAAGCGGACAAGAGACCCAGTACTTC.

This clone was counted a single time. The V gene is TRBV19, the J gene TRBJ2-3; weak D call: TRBD2 (5 bases). The CDR3 is 19 amino acids. V was cut by 4 bases and J by 2 bases, with 25 bases left in between. Germline V gives CDR1 LNHDA, CDR2 SQIVND (reference sequence). The CDR3 loop reads CASSRIWVPDLRFTDTQYF. DNA for the CDR3: TGTGCCAGTAGTAGGATTTGGGTCCCGGACTTGCGGTTCACAGATACGCAGTATTTT.

The chain links TRBV7-6 to TRBJ2-1; D is possibly TRBD1 (6 bases). Looked up from germline, CDR1 is SGHVS and CDR2 is FNYEAQ. V lost 5 bases and J 4 bases, leaving 9 bases between the germline ends. There are 13 residues in the CDR3. The CDR3 nucleotides are TGTGCCAGCAGCAGACAGGAATACAATGAGCAGTTCTTC. Protein: CASSRQEYNEQFF.